The T cell receptor beta chain under discussion was sequenced for a study of T cells in Graves' hyperthyroidism and ophthalmopathy. The CDR3 runs 12 residues. The germline gives CDR1 GTSNPN, CDR2 SVGIG (reference sequence). Trimming shortened V by 1 base and J by 1 base, and 5 bases separated the two germline ends. Amplification targeted TCR beta CDR3 regions from RNA transcripts. First-round RT-PCR of the TCR CDR3 relied on the HTBI primer set. TCRdb itself ran the multiplex PCR reads through MiXCR, one entry per CDR3 protein. The sample has around 560,000 distinct CDR3 sequences, over 15% seen once. When ophthalmopathy did not progress within 18 months, Graves' hyperthyroidism was considered stable. Used for diagnoses were clinical symptoms, serum thyroxine and TRAb, thyroid ultrasound and orbital computed tomography. Fresh peripheral blood, about 10 ml of it, supplied the PBMCs.

The clonotype comes from a woman younger than 30 with Graves' hyperthyroidism. The sequencing sample was made of blood. The chain links TRBV30 to TRBJ2-7, with D hard to call. CDR3 sequence reads: CAWSGASYEQYF. The CDR3 nucleotides are TGTGCCTGGAGTGGGGCTTCCTACGAGCAGTACTTC.